This paragraph reports one T cell receptor (beta chain). Assay used: immunoSEQ multiplex PCR; TCRdb lists only in-frame clones, some missing. The data hold over 700,000 clones, with roughly 72% observed a single time. Germline V gene sequence: CDR1 KGHSH, CDR2 LQKENI. With 6 bases clipped from V and 5 bases from J, the junction kept 9 bases outside the gene matches. This CDR3 spans 14 amino acids. This record comes from a study of shared clonotypes between healthy human individuals. V is TRBV18 and J is TRBJ1-2, with 7 bases aligning to TRBD1. This receptor was identified in a woman aged 30 to 39 in good health. The sequencing input was memory CD4+ T cells sorted from blood. Specified subset: CD45RA-negative fraction. The CDR3 is CASSTAGTEYGYTF. The CDR3 coding sequence is TGTGCCAGCTCGACCGCCGGGACAGAGTATGGCTACACCTTC.